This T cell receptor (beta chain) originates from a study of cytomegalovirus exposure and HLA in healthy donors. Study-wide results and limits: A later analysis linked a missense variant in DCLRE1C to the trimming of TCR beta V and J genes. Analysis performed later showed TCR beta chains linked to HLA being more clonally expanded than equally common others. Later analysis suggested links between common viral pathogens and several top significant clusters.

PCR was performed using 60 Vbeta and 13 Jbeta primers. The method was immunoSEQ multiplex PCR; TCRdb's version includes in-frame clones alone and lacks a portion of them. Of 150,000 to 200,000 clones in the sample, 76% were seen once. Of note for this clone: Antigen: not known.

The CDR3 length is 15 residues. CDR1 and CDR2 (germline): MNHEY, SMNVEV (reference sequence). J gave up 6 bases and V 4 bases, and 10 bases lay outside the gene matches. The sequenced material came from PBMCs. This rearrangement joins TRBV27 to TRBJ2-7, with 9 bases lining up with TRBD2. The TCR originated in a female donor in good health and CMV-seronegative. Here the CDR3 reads CASSSSGAGGGEQYF. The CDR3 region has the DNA TGTGCCAGCAGTTCCAGCGGCGCGGGGGGGGGCGAGCAGTACTTC.